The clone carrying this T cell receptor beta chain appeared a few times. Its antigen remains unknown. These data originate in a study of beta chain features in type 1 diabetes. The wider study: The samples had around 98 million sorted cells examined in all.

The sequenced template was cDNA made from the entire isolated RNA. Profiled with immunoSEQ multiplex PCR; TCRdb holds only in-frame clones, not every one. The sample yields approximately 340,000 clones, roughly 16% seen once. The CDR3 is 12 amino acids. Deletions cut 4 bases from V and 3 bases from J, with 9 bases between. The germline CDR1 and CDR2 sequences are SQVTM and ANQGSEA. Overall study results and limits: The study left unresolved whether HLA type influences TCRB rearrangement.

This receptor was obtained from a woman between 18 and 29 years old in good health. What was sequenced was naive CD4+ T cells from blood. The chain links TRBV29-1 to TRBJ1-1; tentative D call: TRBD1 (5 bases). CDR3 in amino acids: CSVVWGDTEAFF. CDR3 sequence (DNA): TGCAGCGTTGTCTGGGGGGACACTGAAGCTTTCTTT.